This T cell receptor (beta chain) was profiled in a study of OX40 agonist ivuxolimab in advanced cancers. The CDR3 totals 15 residues. Per germline, CDR1 SGHRS and CDR2 YFSETQ. The junction had 8 bases not matched to a gene; V was cut back by 3 bases and J by 6 bases. This clone was seen more than once but under ten times. Antigen specificity is unknown. Some clones are missing from TCRdb's copy, which holds only in-frame ones; the method was immunoSEQ multiplex PCR. Here the sample spans some 50,000 clones, 90% being singletons. Findings of the study overall: Undetermined was the antigen specificity of the expanded peripheral T cells. The study found among the lowest clonal expansion in partial responders at 0.1-3.0 mg/kg. Dosing at 0.1 to 3.0 mg/kg was accompanied by clonal expansion of CD4+ and CD8+ blood T cells by week 6.

The genes are TRBV5-1 and TRBJ2-7, with 11 positions matching TRBD2. This clonotype was obtained from an adult with an advanced solid tumor such as melanoma, head and neck, liver or kidney cancer. Sequences were derived from CD4+ or CD8+ T cells sorted from blood, sampled in a trial of the OX40 agonist ivuxolimab. The CDR3 here is CASSSELAGGSEQYF. The CDR3 DNA sequence: TGCGCCAGCAGCTCGGAGCTAGCGGGAGGATCCGAGCAGTACTTC.